Below are 24 T cell receptor beta chains sequenced from a single sample in a study of T-cell memory formation after mild COVID-19. TCRdb processed the 5' RACE reads anew with MiXCR; each CDR3 protein has one entry. The table has over 120,000 distinct CDR3 sequences, around 27% seen once. Sequenced input: PBMCs or a T cell subset sorted from them (not recorded which). The receptors were sampled from an adult woman who had mild COVID-19 (a few samples of this study predate the infection). Cell type and time point are not known.

The table lists this clonotype with a few counts. J is TRBJ2-2 and V is TRBV20-1, with a tentative D call TRBD1 (5 bases). The germline V gene has CDR1 DFQATT and CDR2 SNEGSKA (reference sequence). V lost 5 bases, J lost 1 base, and 5 bases lay in between. CDR3 size: 12 residues. CDR3 region: CSAGQNTGELFF. The CDR3 DNA follows: TGCAGTGCTGGACAGAACACCGGGGAGCTGTTTTTT.

This clonotype was observed at least ten times. The V gene is TRBV7-8, the J gene TRBJ2-4; 7 nucleotides align to TRBD2. J gave up 1 base and V 5 bases, and 8 bases lay outside the gene matches. Germline V gives CDR1 SGHVS, CDR2 FQNEAQ. CDR3 length equals 16 residues. The CDR3 bases are TGTGCCAGCAGCCGGGGGTTGCGGGAGGCCAAAAACATTCAGTACTTC. Amino acids: CASSRGLREAKNIQYF.

This clonotype was detected a few times. This sequence joins TRBV29-1 and TRBJ2-2; D is undetermined. There are 12 residues in the CDR3. CDR1 and CDR2 (germline): SQVTM, ANQGSEA. Trimming removed 4 bases from V and 1 base from J, with 4 bases in between. CDR3: CSVVQNTGELFF. The CDR3 coding sequence is TGCAGCGTTGTACAGAACACCGGGGAGCTGTTTTTT.

The chain employs TRBV6-6 and TRBJ2-3, with D uncertain. V was cut by 5 bases and J by 3 bases, with 15 bases left in between. The CDR3 covers 15 residues. Per the germline V gene, CDR1 is MNHNY and CDR2 is SVGAGI (reference sequence). This chain's CDR3 is CASSPSWSGTDTQYF. The CDR3 coding sequence is TGTGCCAGCAGTCCGAGCTGGAGTGGGACAGATACGCAGTATTTT.

This clonotype was picked up a small number of times. The chain has TRBV7-6 and TRBJ2-7; 8 nucleotides line up with TRBD1. CDR3 length: 13 residues. Germline-derived CDR1 and CDR2 are SGHVS and FNYEAQ. The V gene end was trimmed by 5 bases and the J gene end by 5 bases; junction bases not matched to a gene: 5. CDR3 in DNA: TGTGCCAGCAGCAAAGACAGGGGTAACGAGCAGTACTTC. This translates into CASSKDRGNEQYF.

This clonotype was observed a handful of times. The chain joins TRBV24-1 to TRBJ2-1; D gene ambiguous. The germline V gene has CDR1 KGHDR and CDR2 SFDVKD. The V gene lost 4 bases and the J gene lost 10 bases, with 10 bases spanning the gap. The CDR3 has 12 amino acids. CDR3 protein: CATSDLRREQFF. CDR3 sequence (DNA): TGTGCCACCAGTGACCTGCGGAGAGAGCAGTTCTTC.

This clonotype appeared a few times. The chain couples TRBV19 to TRBJ2-1; 9 bases fit TRBD2. With 2 bases clipped from V and 5 bases from J, the junction kept 4 bases outside the gene matches. This CDR3 contains 15 residues. Germline V lookup: CDR1 LNHDA, CDR2 SQIVND (reference sequence). In nucleotides, the CDR3 is TGTGCCAGTAGTATATTTAGCGGGGGTAACAATGAGCAGTTCTTC. The encoded protein is CASSIFSGGNNEQFF.

The rearrangement joins TRBV6-4 to TRBJ2-1, with 11 nucleotides matching TRBD2. The CDR3 is 15 amino acids. Per germline, CDR1 MRHNA and CDR2 SNTAGT. The V segment lost 5 bases and the J segment 8 bases; nucleotides outside the gene matches: 8. DNA of the CDR3: TGTGCCAGCAGTTTACTAGCGGGAGCAAGCGATGAGCAGTTCTTC. Its protein product is CASSLLAGASDEQFF.

The chain has TRBV11-2 and TRBJ1-2; TRBD1 might be the D (5 bases). The CDR3 has 11 amino acids. Deletions cut 5 bases from V and 7 bases from J, with 8 bases between. Germline CDR1 SGHAT, CDR2 FQNNGV. The CDR3 protein is CASSIGGGYTF. In DNA form, the CDR3 reads TGTGCCAGCAGCATTGGGGGTGGCTACACCTTC.

This clonotype was observed a few times. V gene TRBV9 combines with J gene TRBJ2-7; TRBD1 matches 9 bases. In germline, CDR1 is SGDLS, CDR2 YYNGEE. The CDR3 spans 15 residues. V shed 1 base and J 5 bases; nucleotides not matched to a gene: 7. The CDR3 DNA reads TGTGCCAGCAGCGTATGGGGGACAGGGAGCGACGAGCAGTACTTC. Protein product: CASSVWGTGSDEQYF.

This clonotype was recorded at least ten times. The chain couples TRBV5-4 to TRBJ2-1; D may be TRBD2 (7 bases). The germline V and J ends were trimmed by 7 bases and 5 bases, with 13 bases remaining between them. Germline V gives CDR1 SGHNT, CDR2 YYREEE (reference sequence). The CDR3 has 13 amino acids. The CDR3 DNA sequence: TGTGCCAGCGGGGGGGGCCTCGACAATGAGCAGTTCTTC. It codes for CASGGGLDNEQFF.

This clonotype has a handful of counts. CDR3 loop: CASSLDFGQEQFF. The DNA of the CDR3 is TGTGCCAGCAGCTTAGATTTCGGACAAGAGCAGTTCTTC. This chain connects TRBV11-2 to TRBJ2-1, with D maybe TRBD1 (5 bases). V was clipped by 0 bases and J by 10 bases, with 10 bases between them. Per germline, CDR1 SGHAT and CDR2 FQNNGV. This CDR3 region has 13 residues.

The V and J genes are TRBV7-9 and TRBJ2-1, with unresolved D. Trimming pared 1 base from V and 7 bases from J, leaving 8 bases between. The CDR3 has 13 amino acids. Germline V lookup: CDR1 SEHNR, CDR2 FQNEAQ (reference sequence). CDR3 amino acids: CASSLDSRNEQFF. In nucleotides, the CDR3 is TGTGCCAGCAGCTTAGATTCTCGAAATGAGCAGTTCTTC.

V usage is TRBV7-8 and J usage is TRBJ1-1; D unclear. Per germline, CDR1 SGHVS and CDR2 FQNEAQ. This CDR3 is 15 amino acids long. V lost 3 bases to trimming and J lost 5 bases, with 16 bases between them. The CDR3 region has the DNA TGTGCCAGCAGCTTTCGCGCTCCTAGTGGGACTGAAGCTTTCTTT. It encodes CASSFRAPSGTEAFF.

Only a few counts were recorded for this clonotype. The chain links TRBV5-1 to TRBJ2-7; no firm D call. CDR3 size: 14 residues. Trimming stripped 2 bases from V and 0 bases from J, with 9 bases between. Germline values: CDR1 SGHRS, CDR2 YFSETQ. The CDR3 nucleotides read TGCGCCAGCAGCTTAGACGGATTCTCCTACGAGCAGTACTTC. Its translation is CASSLDGFSYEQYF.

V and J are TRBV7-6 and TRBJ1-3; 7 nucleotides line up with TRBD1. This CDR3 has 17 amino acids. V trimming: 1 base; J trimming: 4 bases; junction bases outside the gene matches: 10. Germline V gene data show CDR1 as SGHVS and CDR2 as FNYEAQ. CDR3 region: CASSLVGDRVGGNTIYF. The CDR3 DNA reads TGTGCCAGCAGCTTAGTCGGTGACAGGGTCGGCGGAAACACCATATATTTT.

A few counts support this clonotype. This chain connects TRBV4-1 to TRBJ2-7, with D possibly called TRBD1 or TRBD2 (5 bases each). This CDR3 is 14 amino acids long. The V end lost 1 base, the J end lost 2 bases, and 9 bases lay between the germline ends. In germline, CDR1 is MGHRA, CDR2 YSYEKL. The CDR3: CASSQATAAYEQYF. The CDR3 bases are TGCGCCAGCAGCCAAGCGACAGCGGCCTACGAGCAGTACTTC.

The rearrangement joins TRBV4-1 to TRBJ2-1; D tentatively fits TRBD1 or TRBD2 (6 bases each). Trimming left V 4 bases short and J 5 bases short, with 18 bases between. Looked up from germline, CDR1 is MGHRA and CDR2 is YSYEKL. The CDR3 runs 16 residues. This chain's CDR3 is CASSPQPGAKDNEQFF. The CDR3 region has the DNA TGCGCCAGCAGCCCACAGCCGGGGGCGAAAGACAATGAGCAGTTCTTC.

The J gene is TRBJ1-5, the V gene TRBV11-2; no definite D call. Per germline, CDR1 SGHAT and CDR2 FQNNGV. Trimming stripped 5 bases from V and 6 bases from J, with 11 bases between. This CDR3 region has 13 residues. As DNA, the CDR3 is TGTGCCAGCAGCCAGGACCTCAGTCAGCCCCAGCATTTT. Translation gives CASSQDLSQPQHF.

This clonotype turned up a few times. The chain joins TRBV15 to TRBJ2-7, with TRBD1 matching 7 bases. Germline lookup yields CDR1 LNHNV and CDR2 YYDKDF (reference sequence). V was clipped by 6 bases and J by 1 base; unmatched bases: 6. There are 14 residues in the CDR3. CDR3 loop: CATSPGQTSYEQYF. Here the CDR3 DNA reads TGTGCCACCAGTCCGGGACAGACGTCCTACGAGCAGTACTTC.

The chain has TRBV10-3 and TRBJ2-1; TRBD1 matches 10 bases. This CDR3 region has 16 residues. V shed 4 bases and J 9 bases; nucleotides not matched to a gene: 12. Germline V gene sequence: CDR1 ENHRY, CDR2 SYGVKD. CDR3 in DNA: TGTGCCATCAGTGCGCCGCCCGGGACAGGGGATGGTGAGCAGTTCTTC. It translates to CAISAPPGTGDGEQFF.

J is TRBJ2-3 and V is TRBV7-9; TRBD2 matches at 13 bases. The germline gives CDR1 SEHNR, CDR2 FQNEAQ (reference sequence). With 7 bases clipped from V and 2 bases from J, the junction kept 6 bases outside the gene matches. The length of the CDR3 is 16 residues. The CDR3 DNA reads as TGTGCCAGCACCCCACTAGCGGGAGGGGTCACAGATACGCAGTATTTT. Encoded protein: CASTPLAGGVTDTQYF.

J is TRBJ2-3 and V is TRBV24-1, with TRBD1 identical over 7 bases. V gave up 3 bases and J gave up 4 bases; unmatched junction bases: 6. The CDR3 has 15 residues. Germline lookup yields CDR1 KGHDR and CDR2 SFDVKD. CDR3 bases: TGTGCCACCAGTGATCCGGGACAGAGGGCAGATACGCAGTATTTT. Its protein is CATSDPGQRADTQYF.

The table lists this clonotype with a few counts. The chain employs TRBV7-2 and TRBJ1-2, with D possibly TRBD1 on 5 matching bases. Germline V gene lookup returns CDR1 SGHTA and CDR2 FQGNSA. The CDR3 consists of 12 residues. Trimming took off 4 bases at V and 5 bases at J, with 8 bases between the two ends. The CDR3 spells CASSYGTYGYTF. CDR3 nucleotides: TGTGCCAGCAGCTACGGGACTTATGGCTACACCTTC.